The following is a T cell receptor beta chain sequence with its context. This clone has a single count. Its antigen is unknown. No qualities accompany the bases; no much larger clone lies one base away. Blood samples were collected up to 4 times in the first month after transplant and then at least monthly when available. This entry is derived from a study of graft-versus-host responses after intestinal transplantation (dated by TCRdb to about 2021). About the full investigation: Multivisceral, liver-intestinal, or isolated intestinal transplants were received by the recipients. All recipients received anti-thymocyte globulin induction followed by maintenance tacrolimus and steroids for about three years. After intestinal transplantation, graft-versus-host and host-versus-graft alloreactive T cell clones in the graft, circulation and bone marrow were tracked using bulk TCR-beta CDR3 sequencing. Alloreactive clones were identified by sequencing pre-transplant mixed lymphocyte reaction products and comparing these products with unstimulated pre-transplant donor and recipient T cells. Samples from a few later patients were sequenced in-house on an Illumina MiSeq with MiXCR processing rather than by the commercial service. A peak of at least 4% donor T cells among recipient peripheral blood mononuclear cells was the definition used for donor T cell macrochimerism. Of the roughly 24 intestinal transplant recipients enrolled in the cohort, one of whom was a retransplant, a few patients without pretransplant specimens were excluded.

Broader findings and caveats from the paper: Patients with donor T cell macrochimerism had high GvH to HvG T cell clonal ratios in their allografts. GvH clones were detected in recipient bone marrow, and some appeared earlier in ileal mucosa or blood, consistent with an intestinal mucosal origin. Peak levels of circulating GvH clones were associated with declines in HvG clones early after transplant. Conclusions were limited by the relatively low number and heterogeneity of intestinal transplant patients.

Taken from cysteine to phenylalanine, the CDR3 has 14 residues. CDR3 DNA is the only sequence kept; it has 42 bases, read in frame from the first base. V is cut by 7 bases and J by 7 bases, and the space between the germline ends is 14 bases. Based on the germline V gene (reference sequence), the CDR1 and CDR2 sequences are SEHNR and FQNEAQ. To prepare the library, the immunoSEQ multiplex PCR assay was applied. For most patients, high-throughput TCR-beta CDR3 sequencing of genomic DNA was performed by Adaptive Biotechnologies. The study's own analysis went as follows. TCR sequencing data were retrieved from Adaptive's ImmunoSEQ software for roughly 17 patients, whereas three other patients were processed with MiXCR and VDJtools. CDR3 nucleotide sequences shared between donor and recipient were removed because the origin of such sequences could not be assigned. At least 2-fold expansion over unstimulated cells and a minimum CFSE-low frequency of 0.002% (template counts) or 0.001% (read counts) were required for clones to be classified as alloreactive. A clone was considered mappable if detected in the sequenced pre-transplant spleen, lymph node, or MLR CFSE-low populations of the donor or recipient. The cumulative frequency of alloreactive clones was calculated as a percentage of all sequences, weighted by copy number. The table was pulled from immuneACCESS by TCRdb, which kept in-frame rearrangements only. Such tables lose some clones; where checked, under half of the loss comes from unresolved V genes, and the rest has no known cause. The V and J calls and clone size come from that table; D and trimming were worked out from the DNA. This sample comprises around 92,000 clones, around 86% of them detected only once. The ten largest clones add up to around 1.4% of the sample.

The source is a human patient who received an intestinal transplant, so some T cells may come from the graft donor. Here the sequenced sample was PBMCs, taken 255 days after intestinal transplant. The V gene is TRBV7-9 and the J gene is TRBJ1-6; the D segment could be TRBD1, given 6 matching bases. Read as DNA, the sequence is TGTGCCAGCACCCCACAGGGTTTGAATTCACCCCTCCACTTT. This gives the protein CASTPQGLNSPLHF.